Here is one T cell receptor (beta chain) with its context. The clone's antigen remains unknown. Base qualities were left out, and no much larger clone turns up one base away. Ficoll-Paque density gradient centrifugation was used to isolate PBMCs. This sample is drawn from a study of T-cell memory formation after mild COVID-19 (dated by TCRdb to the early 2020s). Background for the entire study: TCR sequence clusters from the two donors were largely donor specific. T-cell clones expanding and contracting after mild COVID-19 in a couple of donors were tracked by longitudinal TCRalpha and TCRbeta repertoire sequencing. Two young, previously healthy adult volunteers made up the cohort, one male and one female. What the research found in general, with its limitations: Some responding clones were detected in pre-infection memory, suggesting pre-existing cross-reactive memory T cells joined the SARS-CoV-2 response. Contracting CD4+ clones were located mainly in the CM and EM memory subsets, whereas CD8+ clones were found to be enriched in EMRA. SARS-CoV-2 specificity was not confirmed for the second-wave clones peaking on day 37. The study covered only two mild cases, and larger cohorts including severe cases with pre-infection samples were considered necessary. From day 15 to 85, contracting clones showed balanced CD4/CD8 phenotypes, whereas a second wave of clones that expanded from day 15 to 37 leaned towards CD4+.

Sequenced using an Illumina NovaSeq 6000. TCRalpha and TCRbeta cDNA libraries were built by 5'RACE with constant-segment primers, adding sample barcodes and unique molecular identifiers. RNA was extracted from every sample with Trizol reagent. Library amplification was performed in two PCR steps, and a second sample barcode and Illumina TruSeq adapters were introduced in the second step. Sequencing of the libraries was done on an Illumina NovaSeq, producing 2 x 150 bp paired-end reads. The study's own analysis went as follows. Reads were demultiplexed and collapsed into UMI-guided consensus sequences with migec v1.2.7. With mixcr v2.1.11, UMI consensuses were aligned to TRA and TRB V and J templates and assembled into clonotypes. Clonotypes were classified as expanded or contracted when called significant by both edgeR and NoisET, with noise models trained on biological replicates. For edgeR calls, the thresholds were a false discovery rate-adjusted p below 0.01 and a log2 fold-change of 1. As an exploratory analysis of dynamics, max-normalized trajectories of the 1000 most abundant clonotypes were examined by PCA with hierarchical clustering. The CD4 or CD8 phenotype of responding clones was assigned using the separately sequenced CD4+ and CD8+ repertoires. TCRdb reworked the public reads: Q25 trimming with fastp, MiXCR clone assembly, productive beta chains retained. All rows with the same CDR3 protein become a single entry with the most common DNA and genes. The V and J calls were not made by the authors but by TCRdb's processing. Across this sample there are some 440,000 distinct CDR3 sequences, with 20% to 30% seen only once. Roughly an eighth of the sample is in the top ten clones.

V has 1 base trimmed and J has 0 bases trimmed; junction bases matching no gene number 6. In the germline V gene, CDR1 corresponds to LGHNA and CDR2 to YNFKEQ. Counted from cysteine to phenylalanine, this CDR3 has 18 amino acids. Of the read, only the CDR3 DNA is kept; its 54 bases are in frame from base 1. The chain is assembled from TRBV4-2 and TRBJ2-1, with 10 central nucleotides matching TRBD1. This sequence originates from an adult woman who had mild COVID-19 (a few samples of this study predate the infection). The sample titles of this study are shuffled in the database, so cell type and time point are left out; the donor was told from shared clones. The sequencing input was PBMCs or a T cell subset sorted from them (not recorded which). In nucleotide form, the sequence is TGTGCCAGCAGCCAAGGGGGACAGGGGAGGAGCTCCTACAATGAGCAGTTCTTC. This sequence encodes CASSQGGQGRSSYNEQFF.